These T cell receptor beta chains were read from a single sample in a study of cytomegalovirus exposure and HLA in healthy donors. Generated by immunoSEQ multiplex PCR, the TCRdb table keeps only in-frame clones and is missing some. The table records 150,000 to 170,000 clones, about 88% of them present only once. Source material: PBMCs. All receptors come from a man younger than 30 in good health and CMV-seropositive. Each CDR3 is given with its conserved first and last residue. D genes are given only for firm matches. Not every row has a clone size; where given, it reads once, few, many or a size class.

V gene	clone size	J gene	D gene	CDR3 DNA	CDR3 protein
TRBV11-2	-	TRBJ2-7	TRBD2	TGTGCCAGCAGCTTAGTCGTTAGCGGGAGGGCCCCCCACGAGCAGTACTTC	CASSLVVSGRAPHEQYF
TRBV2	-	TRBJ1-3	-	TGTGCCAGCAGTTACAGGGCTGGAAACACCATATATTTT	CASSYRAGNTIYF
TRBV6-5	-	TRBJ1-1	-	TGTGCCAGCAGTTACATAGGGGGGGGGCGAACTGAAGCTTTCTTT	CASSYIGGGRTEAFF
TRBV6-5	-	TRBJ2-1	-	TGTGCCAGCAGTGACCGGGAGCATGGTGAGCAGTTCTTC	CASSDREHGEQFF
TRBV5-1	once	TRBJ1-1	-	TGCGCCAGCAGCTTGGCCGGTCCGATGATGAACACTGAAGCTTTCTTT	CASSLAGPMMNTEAFF
TRBV29-1	-	TRBJ2-1	TRBD2	TGCAGCGTTGACAGCGGGGCCTACAATGAGCAGTTCTTC	CSVDSGAYNEQFF
TRBV9	-	TRBJ2-1	TRBD2	TGTGCCAGCAGCGTAGCACTAGCGGGGGCAAATGAGCAGTTCTTC	CASSVALAGANEQFF
TRBV18	-	TRBJ1-4	TRBD1	TGTGCCAGCTCACCCGGGACAGCTAATGAAAAACTGTTTTTT	CASSPGTANEKLFF
TRBV19	-	TRBJ2-1	TRBD1	TGTGCCAGTACCCCAGGGGGTCCATTATTCCATGAGCAGTTCTTC	CASTPGGPLFHEQFF
TRBV29-1	few	TRBJ2-3	-	TGCAGCGTTGAACTAGGAGATACGCAGTATTTT	CSVELGDTQYF
TRBV6-5	once	TRBJ1-1	-	TGTGCCAGCAGTTACTCGGGCGGGGTGAGCACTGAAGCTTTCTTT	CASSYSGGVSTEAFF
TRBV18	-	TRBJ1-2	TRBD1	TGTGCCAGCTCAGAGGGGCAGGGGGCCTATGGCTACACCTTC	CASSEGQGAYGYTF
TRBV2	-	TRBJ2-5	-	TGTGCCAGCGGGGTTCGGGGGGCCGGGGAGACCCAGTACTTC	CASGVRGAGETQYF
TRBV7-6	-	TRBJ1-2	-	TGTGCCAGCAGTCTTACGGCGGTCGACGGCTACACCTTC	CASSLTAVDGYTF
TRBV27	-	TRBJ2-5	TRBD1	TGTGCCAGCAGTCTAAGGACAGGAGTGATGCAAGAGACCCAGTACTTC	CASSLRTGVMQETQYF
TRBV28	few	TRBJ2-7	TRBD1	TGTGCCAGCAGTTATCTGGACAGGGCCACCTACGAGCAGTACTTC	CASSYLDRATYEQYF
TRBV2	few	TRBJ1-1	-	TGTGCCAGCCCCCCGGGCGGGGAACGGAGCACTGAAGCTTTCTTT	CASPPGGERSTEAFF
TRBV6-1	once	TRBJ1-5	-	TGTGCCAGCAGAATGACAGGACAACAGCCCCAGCATTTT	CASRMTGQQPQHF
TRBV27	-	TRBJ2-1	TRBD2	TGTGCCAGCAGTCCCAGCGGGGTTTACAATGAGCAGTTCTTC	CASSPSGVYNEQFF
TRBV2	-	TRBJ2-7	-	TGTGCCAGCAGTGAAGCACAGCTGAGCTACTTC	CASSEAQLSYF
TRBV11-2	once	TRBJ1-1	-	TGTGCCAGCACCCTTAACGGGGACACTGAAGCTTTCTTT	CASTLNGDTEAFF
TRBV7-8	-	TRBJ2-5	-	TGTGCCAGCAGCTTCGGAGGGGCAACAGAGACCCAGTACTTC	CASSFGGATETQYF